The sequence of this T cell receptor beta chain was determined in a study of T cells in Graves' hyperthyroidism and ophthalmopathy. There are many counts of this clonotype. There were TCR beta CDR3 regions amplified from RNA transcripts. The HTBI set primed first-round TCR CDR3 RT-PCR. TCRdb reanalysed the multiplex PCR reads using MiXCR and keeps one entry per CDR3 protein. Among some 370,000 distinct CDR3 sequences listed, about a sixth were seen once. The receptor was isolated from a woman aged 25-40 years with Graves' hyperthyroidism that later progressed to Graves' ophthalmopathy. The sequencing input was blood.

The CDR3 DNA sequence: TGTGCCAGCAGCGTTGACAGGGGGCTCAGCTCCTACAATGAGCAGTTCTTC. This sequence encodes CASSVDRGLSSYNEQFF. This sequence joins TRBV12-3 or TRBV12-4 and TRBJ2-1; 10 bases map to TRBD1. With 6 bases clipped from V and 0 bases from J, the junction kept 8 bases outside the gene matches. This CDR3 spans 17 amino acids.